One sample yielded the 18 T cell receptor beta chains listed below, sequenced in a study of shared clonotypes between healthy human individuals. Profiling relied on immunoSEQ multiplex PCR, and the TCRdb table lists in-frame clones only, not all of them. The sample lists a few hundred thousand clones; around 70% were seen once. Material: memory CD4+ T cells sorted from blood. Documented subset: CD45RA-negative fraction. The source of these receptors is a man between 25 and 39 years old in good health.

The CDR3 spells CASKWGVRTEAFF. Here the CDR3 DNA reads TGTGCCAGCAAATGGGGGGTTCGCACTGAAGCTTTCTTT. This chain uses TRBV2 with TRBJ1-1, with D possibly being TRBD1 (5 bases). The V and J ends lost 7 bases and 4 bases respectively, with 13 bases between them. CDR1 is SNHLY and CDR2 is FYNNEI in the germline V gene. CDR3 length equals 13 residues.

This clone was seen a handful of times. Here the CDR3 reads CAWRVTSGKGFF. CDR3 sequence (DNA): TGTGCCTGGAGGGTGACTAGCGGGAAGGGGTTCTTC. V gene TRBV30 combines with J gene TRBJ2-1; 11 positions match TRBD2. The germline CDR1 and CDR2 sequences are GTSNPN and SVGIG (reference sequence). The CDR3 has 12 amino acids. The ends lost 3 bases at V and 15 bases at J; junction bases unmatched: 7.

The chain couples TRBV5-1 to TRBJ2-7, with 9 bases fitting TRBD2. In germline, CDR1 is SGHRS, CDR2 YFSETQ. The V gene end was trimmed by 7 bases and the J gene end by 6 bases; junction bases not matched to a gene: 11. This CDR3 spans 14 amino acids. CDR3 sequence (DNA): TGCGCCAGCCATACCGGGACTAGCTCTAGCGAGCAGTACTTC. This sequence encodes CASHTGTSSSEQYF.

V is TRBV27 and J is TRBJ2-2; D might be TRBD2 (5 bases). Between the trimmed V and J ends, which lost 5 bases and 1 base, there was a span of 8 bases. This CDR3 spans 14 amino acids. Germline CDR1 MNHEY, CDR2 SMNVEV (reference sequence). The CDR3 DNA follows: TGTGCCAGCAGTCCCGGGGTGAACACCGGGGAGCTGTTTTTT. It translates to CASSPGVNTGELFF.

V and J are TRBV14 and TRBJ2-3; 11 nucleotides align to TRBD2. With 3 bases clipped from V and 3 bases from J, the junction kept 5 bases outside the gene matches. The germline V gene encodes CDR1 SGHDN and CDR2 FVKESK. The CDR3 covers 16 residues. Here the CDR3 DNA reads TGTGCCAGCAGCCACATAGCGGGAGGGTGGACAGATACGCAGTATTTT. Its translation: CASSHIAGGWTDTQYF. The complete variable domain, with remaining parts taken from reference TRBV14 and TRBJ2-3, reads EAGVTQFPSHSVIEKGQTVTLRCDPISGHDNLYWYRRVMGKEIKFLLHFVKESKQDESGMPNNRFLAERTGGTYSTLKVQPAELEDSGVYFCASSHIAGGWTDTQYFGPGTRLTVL.

The CDR3 DNA reads TGTGCCAGCAGCTTGGAGGCAGAAAAACTGTTTTTT. This sequence encodes CASSLEAEKLFF. The chain carries TRBV5-5 and TRBJ1-4; D gene unclear. Germline CDR1 and CDR2: SGHKS and YYEKEE (reference sequence). This CDR3 region has 12 residues. The ends were cut back, 0 bases at V and 8 bases at J, with 5 bases in the middle.

This clone was counted between two and nine times. This chain uses TRBV11-2 with TRBJ2-5; 8 nucleotides align to TRBD2. Trimming cost V 7 bases and J 5 bases; bases outside gene matches: 9. CDR1 and CDR2 (germline): SGHAT, FQNNGV. This CDR3 has 14 amino acids. DNA of the CDR3: TGTGCCAGCATCAGAAGCGGGAGTGAGGAGACCCAGTACTTC. Translation gives CASIRSGSEETQYF.

Only a few counts were recorded for this clone. V usage is TRBV10-2 and J usage is TRBJ2-3; 7 nucleotides align to TRBD2. CDR1 is WSHSY, CDR2 SAAADI, per germline. CDR3 size: 13 residues. Losses at the gene ends were 7 bases for V and 5 bases for J; bases not matched to a gene: 6. CDR3 region: CASKRVAGDTQYF. CDR3 nucleotide sequence: TGCGCCAGCAAGCGAGTAGCGGGAGATACGCAGTATTTT.

The chain has TRBV7-8 and TRBJ1-1; D is ambiguous. This CDR3 has 16 amino acids. Germline V gene lookup returns CDR1 SGHVS and CDR2 FQNEAQ. The V end was cut by 3 bases, the J end by 0 bases, with 14 bases between. The CDR3 loop is CASSLVAESMNTEAFF. The CDR3 region has the DNA TGTGCCAGCAGCTTGGTCGCGGAATCCATGAACACTGAAGCTTTCTTT.

This clone was observed a handful of times. The chain employs TRBV5-1 and TRBJ2-7; the match to TRBD1 covers 11 bases. The V and J ends lost 4 bases and 5 bases, in that order; junction bases with no gene match: 8. The CDR3 is made up of 15 amino acids. Germline V gives CDR1 SGHRS, CDR2 YFSETQ. The CDR3 nucleotides are TGCGCCAGCAGCAGGACAGGGGGCGAGATCCACGAGCAGTACTTC. It yields the protein CASSRTGGEIHEQYF. Looking up the rest from reference TRBV5-1 and TRBJ2-7 gives the full variable domain: KAGVTQTPRYLIKTRGQQVTLSCSPISGHRSVSWYQQTPGQGLQFLFEYFSETQRNKGNFPGRFSGRQFSNSRSEMNVSTLELGDSALYLCASSRTGGEIHEQYFGPGTRLTVT.

With respect to this clone: Possible read error: a much larger clone is one base away. This chain joins TRBV5-1 and TRBJ2-5; a possible D gene is TRBD2 (5 bases). The CDR3 loop spans 14 amino acids. The germline gives CDR1 SGHRS, CDR2 YFSETQ. The CDR3 DNA is TGCGCCAGCGGGGTGGCTAGCCCCCAAGAGACCCGGTACTTC. It translates to CASGVASPQETRYF.

This sequence joins TRBV6-6 and TRBJ1-1; 7 bases match TRBD1. CDR1 MNHNY and CDR2 SVGAGI come from the germline V gene (reference sequence). V was pared by 5 bases and J by 1 base, with 4 bases of the junction left unmatched. The CDR3 length is 14 residues. The CDR3 is CASSNRQGNTEAFF. For the CDR3, the DNA is TGTGCCAGCAGTAATCGACAGGGGAACACTGAAGCTTTCTTT.

V gene TRBV19 combines with J gene TRBJ1-1; no definite D call. V lost 3 bases and J 1 base, leaving 12 bases between the germline ends. The CDR3 is 15 amino acids. Per germline, CDR1 LNHDA and CDR2 SQIVND (reference sequence). The CDR3 region is CASSISGSSNTEAFF. The DNA of the CDR3 is TGTGCCAGTAGTATTTCGGGGTCCTCGAACACTGAAGCTTTCTTT.

This clone appeared many times. Other DNA sequences in this specimen translate into the identical CDR3. The rearrangement uses TRBV5-1 and TRBJ2-3; D is uncertain. V was clipped by 4 bases and J by 1 base, with 13 bases between them. Germline V CDR1 and CDR2: SGHRS, YFSETQ. This CDR3 contains 15 residues. The CDR3 region has the DNA TGCGCCAGCAGCCCGGCGGTGTCAGGCACAGATACGCAGTATTTT. Its protein product is CASSPAVSGTDTQYF.

To note about this clone: This sample includes further DNA sequences coding for the same CDR3. The chain recombines TRBV5-4 with TRBJ2-5; D perhaps matches TRBD2 (7 bases). Trimming stripped 1 base from V and 1 base from J, with 8 bases between. This CDR3 region has 14 residues. Germline V gives CDR1 SGHNT, CDR2 YYREEE (reference sequence). The chain's CDR3 is CASSLRGGQETQYF. DNA of the CDR3: TGTGCCAGCAGCTTGAGGGGGGGCCAAGAGACCCAGTACTTC.

This clone was seen a handful of times. The chain is built from TRBV6-5 and TRBJ2-2; no definite D call. Germline CDR1 MNHEY, CDR2 SVGAGI. The CDR3 runs to 14 residues. Trimming cost V 5 bases and J 4 bases, with 11 bases left between them. CDR3 DNA sequence: TGTGCCAGCAGTGGGCTTGGGCCCACCGGGGAGCTGTTTTTT. Protein sequence: CASSGLGPTGELFF.

The chain employs TRBV5-1 and TRBJ1-6; 9 bases are a match to TRBD1. Germline V gives CDR1 SGHRS, CDR2 YFSETQ. The CDR3 sequence is 15 residues long. Trimming took 5 bases from V and 3 from J; bases not matched to a gene: 3. CDR3 loop: CASRDRGDYNSPLHF. The DNA of the CDR3 is TGCGCCAGCAGGGACAGGGGCGACTATAATTCACCCCTCCACTTT.

The chain uses TRBV7-8 and TRBJ2-5, with a tentative D call TRBD2 (5 bases). Per germline, CDR1 SGHVS and CDR2 FQNEAQ. This CDR3 is built from 16 residues. Trimming cost V 5 bases and J 4 bases, with 20 bases left between them. The CDR3 here is CASSIRRFGRGETQYF. The CDR3 nucleotides read TGTGCCAGCAGCATTCGACGGTTTGGGAGAGGAGAGACCCAGTACTTC.